Listed below are T cell receptor beta chains from one sample, sequenced in a study of blood T cell repertoires in COVID-19. Profiled with immunoSEQ multiplex PCR; TCRdb holds only in-frame clones, not every one. The sample has fewer than 200,000 clones; 88% are singletons. Sequencing was carried out using peripheral blood. The receptors come from a man aged 55 to 70 with acute or convalescent COVID-19. Both conserved end residues are part of each CDR3. The D gene is left open where the match is weak. Only part of the rows carry a size: once, few, many, or a class if the clone is expanded.

clone_size j_call v_call cdr3_length d_call cdr3_nt cdr3_aa
. TRBJ2-7 TRBV28 14 TRBD1 TGTGCCAGCAGTCACAGGGGTGGTAGGTACGAGCAGTACTTC CASSHRGGRYEQYF
. TRBJ2-1 TRBV10-3 11 . TGTGCCATCAGTAACAGGGAAGAGCAGTTCTTC CAISNREEQFF
. TRBJ2-7 TRBV30 11 . TGTGCCTGGAGTGCCAACTACGAGCAGTACTTC CAWSANYEQYF
. TRBJ2-1 TRBV4-1 19 TRBD1 TGCGCCAGCAGAGCGTCGGGACAGGGTCAGGGGGATTATTACAATGAGCAGTTCTTC CASRASGQGQGDYYNEQFF
. TRBJ1-2 TRBV5-1 13 . TGCGCCAGCAGCTTGGACTCTTCTTATGGCTACACCTTC CASSLDSSYGYTF
. TRBJ2-6 TRBV10-3 15 TRBD1 TGTGCCATCAGTAACAGGGGGTCTGGGGCCAACGTCCTGACTTTC CAISNRGSGANVLTF
. TRBJ1-2 TRBV30 13 . TGTGCCTGTTCGTATAGGGGAGGCTATGGCTACACCTTC CACSYRGGYGYTF
. TRBJ1-1 TRBV6-2/TRBV6-3 14 . TGTGCCAGCAGTTACGGCGGGGCGAGCACTGAAGCTTTCTTT CASSYGGASTEAFF
. TRBJ2-1 TRBV5-1 16 TRBD1 TGCGCCAGCAGTCGTACAGGGGATAGCTCCTACAATGAGCAGTTCTTC CASSRTGDSSYNEQFF
. TRBJ2-3 TRBV6-6 14 TRBD2 TGTGCCAGCAGACCGAGCGGGGGGGAGGATACGCAGTATTTT CASRPSGGEDTQYF
. TRBJ2-5 TRBV6-6 16 TRBD1 TGTGCCAGCAGCTCGACAACCAGGGGGCCCCAAGAGACCCAGTACTTC CASSSTTRGPQETQYF
. TRBJ2-2 TRBV19 15 TRBD2 TGTGCCAGTACGTCGCGGGGGGCAAGAACCGGGGAGCTGTTTTTT CASTSRGARTGELFF
. TRBJ2-1 TRBV7-8 18 TRBD2 TGTGCCAGCAGCAGGGGACTAGCGGGAGCTCGATCCTACAATGAGCAGTTCTTC CASSRGLAGARSYNEQFF
. TRBJ1-1 TRBV6-5 15 TRBD1 TGTGCCAGCAGTTACGCCCACAGGGGGGACACTGAAGCTTTCTTT CASSYAHRGDTEAFF
. TRBJ2-7 TRBV6-5 13 TRBD2 TGTGCCAGCATCGATGCGGGAGGATACGAGCAGTACTTC CASIDAGGYEQYF
. TRBJ1-6 TRBV18 12 . TGTGCCAGCTTCGACGGGAATTCACCCCTCCACTTT CASFDGNSPLHF
. TRBJ1-3 TRBV7-9 15 . TGTGCCAGCAGCTTAGGACGGGGCTCTGGAAACACCATATATTTT CASSLGRGSGNTIYF
. TRBJ2-1 TRBV3-1/TRBV3-2 13 TRBD1 TGTGCCAGCAGCCTCCGAGGGGGCTATGAGCAGTTCTTC CASSLRGGYEQFF
few TRBJ2-2 TRBV19 15 . TGTGCCAGTAGTATTGGGGCAGGAGCAACCGGGGAGCTGTTTTTT CASSIGAGATGELFF
. TRBJ2-4 TRBV6-5 15 TRBD2 TGTGCCAGCAGCTCCACTAGCGGGATGTCCGACATTCAGTACTTC CASSSTSGMSDIQYF
. TRBJ1-2 TRBV19 16 TRBD1 TGTGCCAGTACCGCGCCGAGGACAGGGGGCGACTATGGCTACACCTTC CASTAPRTGGDYGYTF
. TRBJ1-2 TRBV27 15 TRBD1 TGTGCCAGCAGTGCGACAGGGGGCACTGGCTATGGCTACACCTTC CASSATGGTGYGYTF
. TRBJ2-5 TRBV6-5 15 . TGTGCCAGCAGAAGACCAGGGCAAGGTCGAGAGACCCAGTACTTC CASRRPGQGRETQYF
. TRBJ1-1 TRBV24-1 15 TRBD1 TGTGCCACCAGTGATGGGACAGAGAGGCCAATGATCGCTTTCTTT CATSDGTERPMIAFF
. TRBJ1-2 TRBV25-1 13 . TGTGCCAGCAGCGGTACAGGGATCTATGGCTACACCTTC CASSGTGIYGYTF
. TRBJ1-1 TRBV30 11 . TGTGCCTGGAGTGTAACAGTAATAGCTTTCTTT CAWSVTVIAFF
. TRBJ2-2 TRBV5-6 16 TRBD1 TGTGCCAGCAGCTTGTACGGACAGGGAGAAACCGGGGAGCTGTTTTTT CASSLYGQGETGELFF
. TRBJ2-3 TRBV11-3 14 TRBD1 TGTGCCAGCAGCTTGACAGGGGCCCCAGATACGCAGTATTTT CASSLTGAPDTQYF
. TRBJ2-2 TRBV9 15 . TGTGCCAGCAGCGTAGAGGAGTCCGTTGGCGGGGAGCTGTTTTTT CASSVEESVGGELFF